This T cell receptor (beta chain) was identified during a study of kidney transplant recipient with SARS-CoV-2 infection. This clonotype was seen many times. MiXCR, applied by TCRdb to the reads, yields one record per CDR3 protein. The sample records under 300,000 distinct CDR3 sequences, around 30% being singletons. After removal of 3 bases from V and 3 bases from J, the junction contained 4 bases not matched to a gene. The CDR3 has 14 amino acids. Germline values: CDR1 SGHKS, CDR2 YYEKEE (reference sequence). The chain uses TRBV5-5 and TRBJ1-1; 8 bases align to TRBD1. The specimen comprised a blood sample, sampled at baseline and on day 111 from a kidney transplant recipient. This sequence originates from a male patient in his thirties who had COVID-19 and was a kidney transplant recipient. Some T cells may have come from the graft donor. The CDR3 DNA reads as TGTGCCAGCAGCTCCGGACAGGGTGACACTGAAGCTTTCTTT. Protein: CASSSGQGDTEAFF.